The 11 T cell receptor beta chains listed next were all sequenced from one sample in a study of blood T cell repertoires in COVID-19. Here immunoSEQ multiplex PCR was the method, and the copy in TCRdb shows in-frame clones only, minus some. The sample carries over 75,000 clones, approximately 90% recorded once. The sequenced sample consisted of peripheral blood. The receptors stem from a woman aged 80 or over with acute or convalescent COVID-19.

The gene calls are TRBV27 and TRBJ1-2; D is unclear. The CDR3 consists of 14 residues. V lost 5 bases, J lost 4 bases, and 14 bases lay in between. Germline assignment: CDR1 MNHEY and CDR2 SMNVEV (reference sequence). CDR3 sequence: CASSARPAVYGYTF. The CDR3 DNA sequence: TGTGCCAGCAGTGCCCGCCCGGCGGTCTATGGCTACACCTTC.

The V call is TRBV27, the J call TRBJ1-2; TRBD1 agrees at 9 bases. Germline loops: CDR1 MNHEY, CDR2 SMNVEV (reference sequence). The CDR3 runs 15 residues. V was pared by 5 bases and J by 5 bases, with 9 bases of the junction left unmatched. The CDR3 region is CASSPSLTGGYGYTF. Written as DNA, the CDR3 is TGTGCCAGCAGTCCCTCATTGACAGGGGGATATGGCTACACCTTC.

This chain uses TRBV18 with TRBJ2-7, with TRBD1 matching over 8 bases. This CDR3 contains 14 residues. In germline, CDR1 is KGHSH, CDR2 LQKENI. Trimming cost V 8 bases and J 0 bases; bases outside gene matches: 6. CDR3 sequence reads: CASTDGTGSYEQYF. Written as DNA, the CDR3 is TGTGCCAGCACCGACGGGACAGGCTCCTACGAGCAGTACTTC.

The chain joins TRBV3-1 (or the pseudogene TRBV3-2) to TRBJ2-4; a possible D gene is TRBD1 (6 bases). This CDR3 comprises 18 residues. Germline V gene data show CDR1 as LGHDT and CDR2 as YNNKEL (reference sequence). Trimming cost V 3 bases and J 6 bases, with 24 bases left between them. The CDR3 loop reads CASSQNSGRGGYGNIQYF. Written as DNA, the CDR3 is TGTGCCAGCAGCCAGAATTCTGGGCGTGGGGGCTACGGAAACATTCAGTACTTC.

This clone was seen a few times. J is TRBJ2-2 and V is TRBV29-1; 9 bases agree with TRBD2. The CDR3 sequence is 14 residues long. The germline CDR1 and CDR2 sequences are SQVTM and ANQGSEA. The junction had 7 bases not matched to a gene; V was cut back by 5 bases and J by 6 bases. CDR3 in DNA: TGCAGCGTTAGTCCGCTAGCGGGGCCCGGGGAGCTGTTTTTT. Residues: CSVSPLAGPGELFF.

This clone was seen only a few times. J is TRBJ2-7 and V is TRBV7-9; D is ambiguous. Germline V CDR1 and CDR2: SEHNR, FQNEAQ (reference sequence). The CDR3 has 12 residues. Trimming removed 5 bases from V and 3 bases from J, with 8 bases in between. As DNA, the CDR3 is TGTGCCAGCAGCGCCCTACTCTACGAGCAGTACTTC. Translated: CASSALLYEQYF.

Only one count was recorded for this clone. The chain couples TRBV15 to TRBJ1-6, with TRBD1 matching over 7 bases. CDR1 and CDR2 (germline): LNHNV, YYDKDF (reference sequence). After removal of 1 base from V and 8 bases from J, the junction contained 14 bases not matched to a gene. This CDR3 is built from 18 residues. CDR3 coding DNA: TGTGCCACCAGCAGAGTAGACAGGGAGGCGAGTGGGCATTCACCCCTCCACTTT. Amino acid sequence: CATSRVDREASGHSPLHF.

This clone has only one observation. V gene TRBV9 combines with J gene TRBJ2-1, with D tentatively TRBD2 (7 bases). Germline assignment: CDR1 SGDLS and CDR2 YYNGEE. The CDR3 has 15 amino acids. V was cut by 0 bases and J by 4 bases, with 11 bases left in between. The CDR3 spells CASSVEGDYYNEQFF. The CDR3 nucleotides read TGTGCCAGCAGCGTAGAGGGGGACTATTACAATGAGCAGTTCTTC.

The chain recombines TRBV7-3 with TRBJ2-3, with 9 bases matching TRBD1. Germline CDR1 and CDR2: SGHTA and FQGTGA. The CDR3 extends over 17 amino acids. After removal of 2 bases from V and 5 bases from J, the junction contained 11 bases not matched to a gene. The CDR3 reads CASSLLGTGRNRDTQYF. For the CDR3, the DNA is TGTGCCAGCAGCTTACTCGGGACAGGGAGAAACCGAGATACGCAGTATTTT.

This chain's CDR3 is CASSSAGNGDWSTDTQYF. The CDR3 DNA follows: TGTGCCAGCAGTTCAGCGGGAAATGGGGATTGGAGCACAGATACGCAGTATTTT. The V gene is TRBV6-2 or TRBV6-3, the J gene TRBJ2-3; 7 bases fit TRBD2. Germline V gene lookup returns CDR1 MNHEY and CDR2 SVGEGT. V was pared by 4 bases and J by 0 bases, with 13 bases of the junction left unmatched. This CDR3 region has 18 residues.

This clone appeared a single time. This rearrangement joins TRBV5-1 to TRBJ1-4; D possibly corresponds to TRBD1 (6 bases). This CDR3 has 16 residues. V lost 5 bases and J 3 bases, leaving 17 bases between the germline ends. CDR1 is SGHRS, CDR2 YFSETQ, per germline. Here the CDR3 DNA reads TGCGCCAGCAGTCCACAGGGTGGGGCGCCTAATGAAAAACTGTTTTTT. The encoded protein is CASSPQGGAPNEKLFF.